This TCR beta chain was sequenced in a study of CD8+CD57+ T cells in acquired aplastic anemia. The overall study: The mean DNA yield obtained from sorted CD4+ and CD8+ cells came to approximately 3.2 ug. Study-wide findings and caveats: Roughly 28 was the count of CD8+ CDR3 sequences that patients shared with controls.

The CDR3 totals 13 residues. CDR1 MNHNS and CDR2 SASEGT come from the germline V gene. J lost 2 bases, V lost 8 bases, and 4 bases had no gene match. This clonotype was detected many times. The antigen is unknown. TCR beta VDJ and CDR3 were profiled, and genomic DNA was the template. TCRdb ran MiXCR on the reads and lists one entry per CDR3 protein. The data contain around 150,000 distinct CDR3 sequences, roughly 47% of them seen just once; the ten biggest clones take up 1.1%. This sequence originates from a human donor in good health. Sequencing was done on a sample of sorted CD4+, CD8+, or CD8+CD57+ T cells (not recorded which) from PBMCs. This chain connects TRBV6-1 to TRBJ2-3; TRBD2 matches at 7 bases. This CDR3 reads CASPRLATDTQYF. DNA for the CDR3: TGTGCCAGCCCTCGACTAGCCACAGATACGCAGTATTTT.